A single sample gave rise to the 16 T cell receptor beta chains below, sequenced in a study of T-cell reconstitution after alpha-beta-depleted transplantation in children. Preparing the TCRbeta library involved the use of unique molecular identifiers. In TCRdb, the PCR reads were re-called with MiXCR into one record per CDR3 protein. The table includes hundreds of thousands of distinct CDR3 sequences, 30% to 35% detected once. This specimen was PBMCs from the stem cell graft donor, taken from the stem cell graft. Receptor source: a human donor who donated a stem cell graft to a child with aplastic anemia.

The chain employs TRBV3-1 and TRBJ1-3, with D unclear. The V and J ends lost 1 base and 3 bases respectively, with 4 bases between them. The CDR3 length is 13 residues. Germline V CDR1 and CDR2: LGHDT, YNNKEL (reference sequence). This CDR3 reads CASSQGNGNTIYF. CDR3 DNA sequence: TGTGCCAGCAGCCAAGGAAATGGAAACACCATATATTTT.

The chain employs TRBV3-1 and TRBJ1-5, with D possibly being TRBD1 (5 bases). The germline gives CDR1 LGHDT, CDR2 YNNKEL (reference sequence). The CDR3 runs 15 residues. Trimming removed 4 bases from V and 4 bases from J, with 14 bases in between. This chain's CDR3 is CASSPGLGENQPQHF. CDR3 in DNA: TGTGCCAGCAGCCCAGGGTTAGGGGAAAATCAGCCCCAGCATTTT.

This chain uses TRBV5-4 with TRBJ2-5; the D is unclear. V lost 4 bases and J 2 bases, leaving 18 bases between the germline ends. Germline V gene sequence: CDR1 SGHNT, CDR2 YYREEE (reference sequence). CDR3 length: 16 amino acids. This CDR3 is CASSMDGRYFQETQYF. The CDR3 DNA sequence: TGTGCCAGCAGCATGGATGGCAGGTACTTTCAAGAGACCCAGTACTTC.

This chain links TRBV7-2 with TRBJ2-3; 9 bases agree with TRBD2. Germline CDR1 reads SGHTA; CDR2 reads FQGNSA. This CDR3 has 16 amino acids. V was pared by 6 bases and J by 1 base, with 8 bases of the junction left unmatched. The CDR3, as DNA: TGTGCCAGCAGACAGCGGGGGGCTGAAGGCACAGATACGCAGTATTTT. It specifies CASRQRGAEGTDTQYF.

The chain recombines TRBV5-1 with TRBJ2-1; 9 nucleotides align to TRBD1. V was pared by 4 bases and J by 12 bases, with 5 bases of the junction left unmatched. Germline assignment: CDR1 SGHRS and CDR2 YFSETQ. This CDR3 has 12 residues. CDR3 amino acids: CASSPGQGRQFF. CDR3 bases: TGCGCCAGCAGCCCGGGACAGGGACGGCAGTTCTTC. The whole variable domain, remainder taken from reference TRBV5-1 and TRBJ2-1, is KAGVTQTPRYLIKTRGQQVTLSCSPISGHRSVSWYQQTPGQGLQFLFEYFSETQRNKGNFPGRFSGRQFSNSRSEMNVSTLELGDSALYLCASSPGQGRQFFGPGTRLTVL.

This chain connects TRBV7-9 to TRBJ1-3, with D tentatively TRBD1 (6 bases). V gave up 11 bases and J gave up 0 bases, with 20 bases separating them. Germline V CDR1 and CDR2: SEHNR, FQNEAQ (reference sequence). The CDR3 runs 16 residues. CDR3 sequence: CAYHTGPYSSGNTIYF. Here the CDR3 DNA reads TGTGCCTACCATACAGGGCCCTATTCCTCTGGAAACACCATATATTTT.

The V call is TRBV20-1, the J call TRBJ2-1; 8 bases agree with TRBD2. CDR3 length: 12 residues. Germline-derived CDR1 and CDR2 are DFQATT and SNEGSKA (reference sequence). The CDR3 spells CSWTGLAREQFF. CDR3 nucleotide sequence: TGCAGCTGGACCGGACTAGCTCGGGAGCAGTTCTTC.

This clonotype was picked up a small number of times. J is TRBJ2-3 and V is TRBV20-1; 7 positions agree with TRBD1. The CDR3 spans 14 residues. CDR1 is DFQATT and CDR2 is SNEGSKA in the germline V gene (reference sequence). The V gene end was trimmed by 5 bases and the J gene end by 2 bases; junction bases not matched to a gene: 7. CDR3 loop: CSAPGQSFTDTQYF. The CDR3, as DNA: TGCAGTGCTCCGGGACAGTCCTTCACAGATACGCAGTATTTT.

This clonotype turned up a few times. The V and J genes are TRBV20-1 and TRBJ1-5; D remains unclear. The V end lost 1 base, the J end lost 0 bases, and 4 bases lay between the germline ends. CDR1 is DFQATT, CDR2 SNEGSKA, per germline (reference sequence). CDR3 length: 13 amino acids. This CDR3 is CSARVYSNQPQHF. CDR3 coding DNA: TGCAGTGCTAGAGTCTATAGCAATCAGCCCCAGCATTTT.

This clonotype was observed a few times. The chain uses TRBV6-6 and TRBJ1-1, with TRBD1 matching 9 bases. This CDR3 has 13 residues. Unmatched junction bases numbered 6, after V lost 2 bases and J lost 11 bases. Germline V gives CDR1 MNHNY, CDR2 SVGAGI (reference sequence). CDR3 region: CASSYPDRGEAFF. The CDR3 DNA follows: TGTGCCAGCAGTTACCCGGACAGGGGCGAGGCTTTCTTT.

This clonotype has a single count. DNA for the CDR3: TGTGCCAGCAGTGATCCGGGATCTACTACCTACGAGCAGTACTTC. Translating gives CASSDPGSTTYEQYF. The chain recombines TRBV12-3 or TRBV12-4 with TRBJ2-7, with D possibly TRBD2 on 5 matching bases. This CDR3 is built from 15 residues. V was shortened by 5 bases and J by 2 bases, with 16 bases between the two germline ends.

V usage is TRBV11-2 and J usage is TRBJ2-1; TRBD2 matches 8 bases. Germline loops: CDR1 SGHAT, CDR2 FQNNGV. The CDR3 sequence is 16 residues long. V trimming: 5 bases; J trimming: 7 bases; junction bases outside the gene matches: 13. The CDR3 DNA reads TGTGCCAGCAGCAGGGGGGGGGCAGCGGGAGCAAATGAGCAGTTCTTC. Its translation: CASSRGGAAGANEQFF.

In its sample, this clonotype was seen a few times. The chain joins TRBV6-1 to TRBJ1-2; D gene ambiguous. This CDR3 comprises 13 residues. Germline CDR1 reads MNHNS; CDR2 reads SASEGT. The V end lost 2 bases, the J end lost 4 bases, and 8 bases lay between the germline ends. CDR3 residues: CASSEIGFYGYTF. Here the CDR3 DNA reads TGTGCCAGCAGTGAAATTGGGTTCTATGGCTACACCTTC.

The CDR3 protein is CASSPNLGGGANYGYTF. CDR3 nucleotides: TGTGCCAGCAGCCCGAACTTAGGAGGGGGTGCTAACTATGGCTACACCTTC. The chain uses TRBV7-2 and TRBJ1-2; possibly TRBD1 for D (6 bases). Germline-derived CDR1 and CDR2 are SGHTA and FQGNSA. The length of the CDR3 is 17 residues. The V gene lost 5 bases and the J gene lost 0 bases, with 19 bases spanning the gap.

This clonotype appeared a few times. The chain joins TRBV20-1 to TRBJ2-5; D assignment may be TRBD1 or TRBD2 (5 bases each). This CDR3 spans 14 amino acids. Germline CDR1 DFQATT, CDR2 SNEGSKA (reference sequence). Deletions cut 3 bases from V and 4 bases from J, with 15 bases between. Here the CDR3 reads CSARRGVGIETQYF. CDR3 DNA sequence: TGCAGTGCTAGGAGGGGCGTAGGGATAGAGACCCAGTACTTC.

V usage is TRBV6-2 or TRBV6-3 and J usage is TRBJ2-5, with TRBD2 matching 12 bases. Germline-derived CDR1 and CDR2 are MNHEY and SVGEGT. The CDR3 loop spans 16 amino acids. V lost 2 bases and J lost 4; bases outside the gene matches: 5. CDR3: CASSYGASGRGETQYF. The CDR3 DNA follows: TGTGCCAGCAGTTACGGAGCTAGCGGGAGGGGAGAGACCCAGTACTTC.